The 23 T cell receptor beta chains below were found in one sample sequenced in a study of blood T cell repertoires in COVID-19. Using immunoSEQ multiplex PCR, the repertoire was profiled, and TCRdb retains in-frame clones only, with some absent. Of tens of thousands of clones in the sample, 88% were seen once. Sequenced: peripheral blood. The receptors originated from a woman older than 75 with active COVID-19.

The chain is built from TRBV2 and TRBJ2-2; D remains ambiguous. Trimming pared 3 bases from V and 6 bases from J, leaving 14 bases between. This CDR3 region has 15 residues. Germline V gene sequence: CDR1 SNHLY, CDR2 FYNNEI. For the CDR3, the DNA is TGTGCCAGCAGTGAGCTGCTAGGTTTGCCCGGGGAGCTGTTTTTT. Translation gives CASSELLGLPGELFF.

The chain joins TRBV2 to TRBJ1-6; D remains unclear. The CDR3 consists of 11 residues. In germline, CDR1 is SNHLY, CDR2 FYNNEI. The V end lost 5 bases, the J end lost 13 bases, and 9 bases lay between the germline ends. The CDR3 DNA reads TGTGCCAGCAGTCCAGGATTCCCCCTCCACTTT. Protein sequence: CASSPGFPLHF.

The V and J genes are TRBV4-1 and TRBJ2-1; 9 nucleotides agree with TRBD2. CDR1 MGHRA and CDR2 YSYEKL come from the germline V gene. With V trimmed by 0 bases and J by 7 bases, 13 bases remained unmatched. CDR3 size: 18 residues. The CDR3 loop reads CASSQDPHRGRALNEQFF. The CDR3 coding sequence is TGCGCCAGCAGCCAAGATCCTCATCGCGGGAGGGCCTTGAATGAGCAGTTCTTC.

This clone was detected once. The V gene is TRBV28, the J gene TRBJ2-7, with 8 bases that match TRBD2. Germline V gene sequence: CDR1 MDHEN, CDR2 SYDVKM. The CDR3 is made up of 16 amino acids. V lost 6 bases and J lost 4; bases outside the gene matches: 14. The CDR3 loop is CASSSSPGGGTYEQYF. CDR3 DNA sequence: TGTGCCAGCAGCTCCTCACCCGGGGGGGGGACTTACGAGCAGTACTTC.

CDR3 bases: TGTGCCAGCAGCCGCACAGGGGGAAGAGGAGAGACCCAGTACTTC. Its protein product is CASSRTGGRGETQYF. The J gene is TRBJ2-5, the V gene TRBV7-8; 8 bases map to TRBD1. Germline loops: CDR1 SGHVS, CDR2 FQNEAQ. The CDR3 spans 15 residues. Trimming took 5 bases from V and 4 from J; bases not matched to a gene: 9. Full variable domain (remainder filled in from reference TRBV7-8 and TRBJ2-5): GAGVSQSPRYKVAKRGQDVALRCDPISGHVSLFWYQQALGQGPEFLTYFQNEAQLDKSGLPSDRFFAERPEGSVSTLKIQRTQQEDSAVYLCASSRTGGRGETQYFGPGTRLLVL.

CDR3 in amino acids: CASSRAESGQGAYTDTQYF. The CDR3 DNA reads TGTGCCAGCAGTCGAGCGGAATCCGGACAGGGGGCTTACACAGATACGCAGTATTTT. This chain links TRBV2 with TRBJ2-3; TRBD1 matches at 11 bases. The CDR3 runs 19 residues. From germline, CDR1 is SNHLY and CDR2 FYNNEI. The ends lost 5 bases at V and 2 bases at J; junction bases unmatched: 15.

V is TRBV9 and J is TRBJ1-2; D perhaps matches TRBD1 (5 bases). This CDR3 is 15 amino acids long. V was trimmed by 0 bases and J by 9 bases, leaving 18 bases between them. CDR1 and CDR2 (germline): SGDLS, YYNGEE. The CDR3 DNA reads TGTGCCAGCAGCGTAGCTCGGGGGGGGGTATCGAGCTACACCTTC. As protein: CASSVARGGVSSYTF.

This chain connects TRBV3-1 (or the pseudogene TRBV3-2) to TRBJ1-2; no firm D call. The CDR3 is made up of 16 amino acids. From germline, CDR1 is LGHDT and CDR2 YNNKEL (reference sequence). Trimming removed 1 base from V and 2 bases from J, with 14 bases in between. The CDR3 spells CASSQGEVTPNYGYTF. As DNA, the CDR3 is TGTGCCAGCAGCCAAGGAGAAGTCACTCCGAACTATGGCTACACCTTC.

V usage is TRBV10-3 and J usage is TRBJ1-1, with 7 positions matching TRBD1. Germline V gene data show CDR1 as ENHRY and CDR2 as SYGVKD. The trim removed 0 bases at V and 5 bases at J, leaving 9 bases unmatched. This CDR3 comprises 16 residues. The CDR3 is CAISESIGGGNTEAFF. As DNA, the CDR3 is TGTGCCATCAGTGAGTCGATCGGAGGGGGCAATACTGAAGCTTTCTTT.

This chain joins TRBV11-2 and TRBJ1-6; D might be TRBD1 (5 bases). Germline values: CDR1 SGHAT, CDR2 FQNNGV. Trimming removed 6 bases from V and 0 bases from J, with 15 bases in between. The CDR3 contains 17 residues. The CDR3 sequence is CASSLSGLSSYNSPLHF. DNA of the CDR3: TGTGCCAGCAGTCTTTCAGGGTTGAGCTCCTATAATTCACCCCTCCACTTT.

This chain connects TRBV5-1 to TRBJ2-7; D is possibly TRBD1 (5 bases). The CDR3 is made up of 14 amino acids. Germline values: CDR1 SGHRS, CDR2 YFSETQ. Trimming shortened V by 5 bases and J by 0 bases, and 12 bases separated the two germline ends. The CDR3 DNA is TGCGCCAGCAGTCCTACAGGCTTCTCCTACGAGCAGTACTTC. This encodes CASSPTGFSYEQYF. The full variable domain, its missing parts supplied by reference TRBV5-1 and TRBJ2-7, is KAGVTQTPRYLIKTRGQQVTLSCSPISGHRSVSWYQQTPGQGLQFLFEYFSETQRNKGNFPGRFSGRQFSNSRSEMNVSTLELGDSALYLCASSPTGFSYEQYFGPGTRLTVT.

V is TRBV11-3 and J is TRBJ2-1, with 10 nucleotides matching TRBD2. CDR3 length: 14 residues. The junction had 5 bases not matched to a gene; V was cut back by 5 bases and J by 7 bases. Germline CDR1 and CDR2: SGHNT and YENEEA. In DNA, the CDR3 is TGTGCCAGCAGCCAGCGGGAGGGTTTGAATGAGCAGTTCTTC. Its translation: CASSQREGLNEQFF.

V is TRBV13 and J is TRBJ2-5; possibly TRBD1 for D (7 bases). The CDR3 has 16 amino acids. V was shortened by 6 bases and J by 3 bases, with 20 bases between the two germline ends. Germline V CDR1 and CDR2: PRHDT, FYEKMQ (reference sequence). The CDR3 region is CASSWAGQGVKETQYF. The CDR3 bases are TGTGCCAGCAGTTGGGCGGGGCAGGGGGTCAAAGAGACCCAGTACTTC.

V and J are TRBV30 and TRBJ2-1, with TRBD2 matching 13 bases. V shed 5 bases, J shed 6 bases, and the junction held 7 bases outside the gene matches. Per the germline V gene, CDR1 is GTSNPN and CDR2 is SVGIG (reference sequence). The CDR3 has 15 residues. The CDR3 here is CAWATGTSGVNEQFF. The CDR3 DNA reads TGTGCCTGGGCGACCGGGACTAGCGGGGTCAATGAGCAGTTCTTC.

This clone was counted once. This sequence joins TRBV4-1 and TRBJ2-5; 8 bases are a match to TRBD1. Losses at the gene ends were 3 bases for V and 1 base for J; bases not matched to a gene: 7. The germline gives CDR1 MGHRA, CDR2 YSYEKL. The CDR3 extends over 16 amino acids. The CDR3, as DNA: TGCGCCAGCAGCCATGGAGGAACAGGGGGCCAAGAGACCCAGTACTTC. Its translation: CASSHGGTGGQETQYF.

The CDR3 region is CASSLMQQGAGTEAFF. CDR3 in DNA: TGTGCCAGCAGCTTAATGCAGCAGGGGGCGGGCACTGAAGCTTTCTTT. This chain connects TRBV7-3 to TRBJ1-1, with 8 bases matching TRBD1. With 1 base clipped from V and 4 bases from J, the junction kept 8 bases outside the gene matches. From germline, CDR1 is SGHTA and CDR2 FQGTGA. CDR3 length equals 16 residues.

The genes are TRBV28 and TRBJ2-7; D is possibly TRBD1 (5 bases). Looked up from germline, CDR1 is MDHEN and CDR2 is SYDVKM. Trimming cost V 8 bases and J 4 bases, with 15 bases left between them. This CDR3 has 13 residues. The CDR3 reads CASAELGAYEQYF. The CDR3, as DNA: TGTGCCAGCGCGGAGTTAGGGGCTTACGAGCAGTACTTC. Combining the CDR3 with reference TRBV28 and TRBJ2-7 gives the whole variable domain DVKVTQSSRYLVKRTGEKVFLECVQDMDHENMFWYRQDPGLGLRLIYFSYDVKMKEKGDIPEGYSVSREKKERFSLILESASTNQTSMYLCASAELGAYEQYFGPGTRLTVT.

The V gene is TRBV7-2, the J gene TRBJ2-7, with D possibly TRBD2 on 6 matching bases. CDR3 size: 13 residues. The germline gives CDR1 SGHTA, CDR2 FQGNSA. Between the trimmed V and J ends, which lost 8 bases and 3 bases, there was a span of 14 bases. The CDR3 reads CASGVSGIYEQYF. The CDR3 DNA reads TGTGCCAGCGGGGTTAGCGGAATCTACGAGCAGTACTTC.

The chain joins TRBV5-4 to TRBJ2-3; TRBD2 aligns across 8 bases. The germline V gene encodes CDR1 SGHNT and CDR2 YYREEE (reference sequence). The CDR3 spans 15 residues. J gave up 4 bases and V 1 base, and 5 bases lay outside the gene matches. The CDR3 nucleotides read TGTGCCAGCAGCTTGTCGGGAGGGGTGCCAGATACGCAGTATTTT. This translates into CASSLSGGVPDTQYF.

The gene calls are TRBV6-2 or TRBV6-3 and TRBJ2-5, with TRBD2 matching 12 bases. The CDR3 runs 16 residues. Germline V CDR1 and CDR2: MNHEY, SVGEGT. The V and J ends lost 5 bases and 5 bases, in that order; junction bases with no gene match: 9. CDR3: CASSPFLTSGSETQYF. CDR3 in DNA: TGTGCCAGCAGTCCCTTTTTGACTAGCGGGAGTGAGACCCAGTACTTC.

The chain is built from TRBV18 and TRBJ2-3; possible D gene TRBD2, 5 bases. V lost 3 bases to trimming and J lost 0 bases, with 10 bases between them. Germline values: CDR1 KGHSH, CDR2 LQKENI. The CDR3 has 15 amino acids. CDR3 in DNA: TGTGCCAGCTCACCGCCCCGGACTAGCACAGATACGCAGTATTTT. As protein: CASSPPRTSTDTQYF.

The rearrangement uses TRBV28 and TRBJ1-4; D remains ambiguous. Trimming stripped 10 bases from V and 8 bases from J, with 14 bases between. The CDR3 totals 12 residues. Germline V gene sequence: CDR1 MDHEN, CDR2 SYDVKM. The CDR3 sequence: CATSEGREKLFF. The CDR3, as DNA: TGTGCCACTTCGGAGGGTCGGGAAAAACTGTTTTTT.

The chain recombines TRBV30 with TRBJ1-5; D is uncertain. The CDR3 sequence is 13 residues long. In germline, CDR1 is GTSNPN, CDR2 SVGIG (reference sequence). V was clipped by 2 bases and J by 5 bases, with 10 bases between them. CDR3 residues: CAWSPNRDQPQHF. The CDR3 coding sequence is TGTGCCTGGAGTCCAAACAGAGATCAGCCCCAGCATTTT. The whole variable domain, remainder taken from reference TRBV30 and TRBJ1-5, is SQTIHQWPATLVQPVGSPLSLECTVEGTSNPNLYWYRQAAGRGLQLLFYSVGIGQISSEVPQNLSASRPQDRQFILSSKKLLLSDSGFYLCAWSPNRDQPQHFGDGTRLSIL.